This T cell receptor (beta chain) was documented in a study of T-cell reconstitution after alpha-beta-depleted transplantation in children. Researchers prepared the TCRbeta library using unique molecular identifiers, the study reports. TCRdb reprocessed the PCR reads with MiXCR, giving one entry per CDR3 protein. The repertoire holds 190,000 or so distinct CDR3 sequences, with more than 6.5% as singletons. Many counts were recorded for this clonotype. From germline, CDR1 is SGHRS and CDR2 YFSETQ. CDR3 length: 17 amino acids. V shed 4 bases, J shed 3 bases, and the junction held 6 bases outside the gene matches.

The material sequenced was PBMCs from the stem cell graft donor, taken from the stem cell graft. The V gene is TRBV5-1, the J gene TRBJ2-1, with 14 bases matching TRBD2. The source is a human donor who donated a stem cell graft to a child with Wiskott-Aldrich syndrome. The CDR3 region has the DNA TGCGCCAGCAGCGATAGACTAGCGGGAGGGCTCTACAATGAGCAGTTCTTC. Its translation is CASSDRLAGGLYNEQFF.